This TCR beta chain originates from a study of CD8 T cell repertoires and HIV-1 epitope variants. Study details: Epitopes were three Gag families plus Nef HW9 and YT9. The baseline condition was 1M T cells left uncultured.

Remarks on this clone: Its antigen is still unknown.

The CDR3 spans 15 residues. Germline CDR1 is SEHNR and CDR2 is FQNEAQ (reference sequence). V was clipped by 7 bases and J by 4 bases; unmatched bases: 11. Sequencing of TCR beta CDR3 used immunoSEQ survey depth. The repertoire was sequenced with immunoSEQ multiplex PCR; TCRdb's copy has only in-frame clones and lacks some. This table holds around 5,800 clones, 65% found once. The chain joins TRBV7-9 to TRBJ2-7; 9 bases are shared with TRBD1. The clonotype was recovered from a male donor with HIV. The specimen was cultured CD8+ T cells derived from PBMCs. CDR3 loop: CASTRGDRDIYEQYF. The CDR3 coding sequence is TGTGCCAGCACCCGGGGGGACAGGGACATATACGAGCAGTACTTC.